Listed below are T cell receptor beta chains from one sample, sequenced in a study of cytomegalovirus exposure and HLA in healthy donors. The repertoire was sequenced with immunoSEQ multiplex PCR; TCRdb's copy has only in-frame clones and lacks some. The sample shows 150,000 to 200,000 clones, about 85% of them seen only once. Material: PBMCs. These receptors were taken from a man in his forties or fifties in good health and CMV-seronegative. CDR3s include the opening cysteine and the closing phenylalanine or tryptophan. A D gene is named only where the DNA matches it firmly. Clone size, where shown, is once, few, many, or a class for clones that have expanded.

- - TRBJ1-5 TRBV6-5 CASSYRDTGNQPQHF TGTGCCAGCAGTTACCGGGACACGGGTAATCAGCCCCAGCATTTT
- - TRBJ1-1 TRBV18 CASSPIDSPNTEAFF TGTGCCAGCTCACCTATAGACAGCCCGAACACTGAAGCTTTCTTT
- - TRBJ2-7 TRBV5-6 CASRKTATYEQYF TGTGCCAGCAGGAAGACAGCGACCTACGAGCAGTACTTC
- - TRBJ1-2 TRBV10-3 CAISVGLYGYTF TGTGCCATCAGTGTGGGGCTCTATGGCTACACCTTC
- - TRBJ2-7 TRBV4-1 CASSQVIVYEQYF TGCGCCAGCAGCCAAGTTATTGTCTACGAGCAGTACTTC
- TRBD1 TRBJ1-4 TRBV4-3 CASGDRASNEKLFF TGCGCCAGCGGTGACAGGGCGTCTAATGAAAAACTGTTTTTT
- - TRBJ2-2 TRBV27 CASRVELTGELFF TGTGCCTCCCGTGTAGAGCTCACCGGGGAGCTGTTTTTT
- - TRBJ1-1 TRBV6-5 CASSETVNTEAFF TGTGCCAGCAGTGAAACGGTGAACACTGAAGCTTTCTTT
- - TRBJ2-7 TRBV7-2 CASGAPGYEQYF TGTGCCAGCGGGGCCCCTGGCTACGAGCAGTACTTC
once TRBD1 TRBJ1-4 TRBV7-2 CASSAQTGWDEKLFF TGTGCCAGCAGCGCCCAGACAGGGTGGGATGAAAAACTGTTTTTT
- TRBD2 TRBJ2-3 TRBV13 CASSLSGGAGTARGDTQYF TGTGCCAGCAGCCTTAGCGGGGGGGCCGGGACGGCCCGGGGTGATACGCAGTATTTT
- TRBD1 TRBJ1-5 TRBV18 CASSAQGADQPQHF TGTGCCAGCTCAGCACAGGGGGCGGATCAGCCCCAGCATTTT
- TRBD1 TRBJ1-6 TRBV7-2 CASSSRDRYSPLHF TGTGCCAGCAGCTCACGGGACAGGTATTCACCCCTCCACTTT
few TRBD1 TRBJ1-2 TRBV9 CASSGQLQGTGGYTF TGTGCCAGCAGCGGACAGCTACAGGGGACGGGCGGCTACACCTTC
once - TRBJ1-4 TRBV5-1 CASSLRSGDPEKLFF TGCGCCAGCAGCTTAAGGTCAGGGGATCCCGAAAAACTGTTTTTT
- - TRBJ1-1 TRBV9 CASSVVRNTEAFF TGTGCCAGCAGCGTAGTTAGGAACACTGAAGCTTTCTTT
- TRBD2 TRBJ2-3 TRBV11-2 CASSLVLAGTSTDTQYF TGTGCCAGCAGCTTAGTACTAGCGGGTACTAGCACAGATACGCAGTATTTT
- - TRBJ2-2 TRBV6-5 CASSSPRAGELFF TGTGCCAGCAGTTCCCCCCGGGCCGGGGAGCTGTTTTTT
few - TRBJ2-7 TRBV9 CASSVVGGDAEQYF TGTGCCAGCAGCGTCGTAGGCGGGGATGCCGAGCAGTACTTC
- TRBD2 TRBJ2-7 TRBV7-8 CASSVGTSGYEQYF TGTGCCAGCAGCGTCGGGACTAGTGGCTACGAGCAGTACTTC
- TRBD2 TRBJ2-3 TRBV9 CASSPTSGGTDTQYF TGTGCCAGCAGCCCGACTAGCGGGGGAACAGATACGCAGTATTTT